The rows below give T cell receptor beta chains drawn from one sample of a study of technical replicates of blood from a handful of donors. The method was immunoSEQ multiplex PCR; TCRdb's version includes in-frame clones alone and lacks a portion of them. The table has fewer than 65,000 clones, approximately 87% seen once. Sequenced sample: PBMCs. The receptors stem from a human donor in good health. Some clones in this sample may be carry-over from other donors' samples. CDR3s include the opening cysteine and the closing phenylalanine or tryptophan. A D gene is named only where the DNA matches it firmly.

D: NA; V: TRBV30; J: TRBJ2-3; CDR3: CAWSVRDTQYF; DNA: TGTGCCTGGAGTGTACGGGATACGCAGTATTTT
D: NA; V: TRBV5-1; J: TRBJ1-2; CDR3: CASSLATGNYGYTF; DNA: TGCGCCAGCAGCTTGGCGACGGGTAACTATGGCTACACCTTC
D: NA; V: TRBV6-1; J: TRBJ1-1; CDR3: CASSEGGPFF; DNA: TGTGCCAGCAGTGAGGGTGGGCCTTTCTTT
D: NA; V: TRBV5-1; J: TRBJ2-2; CDR3: CASSLISGNTGELFF; DNA: TGCGCCAGCAGCTTGATTTCAGGGAACACCGGGGAGCTGTTTTTT
D: NA; V: TRBV6-5; J: TRBJ1-1; CDR3: CASSRPGGTEAFF; DNA: TGTGCCAGCAGTCGACCAGGAGGGACTGAAGCTTTCTTT
D: NA; V: TRBV4-1; J: TRBJ2-4; CDR3: CASTQGFGAKNIQYF; DNA: TGCGCCAGCACGCAGGGGTTTGGAGCCAAAAACATTCAGTACTTC
D: NA; V: TRBV4-1; J: TRBJ2-7; CDR3: CASSHLHQDSPEQYF; DNA: TGCGCCAGCAGCCACCTGCACCAGGACAGTCCCGAGCAGTACTTC
D: TRBD1; V: TRBV13; J: TRBJ2-5; CDR3: CASSLGTGRRIIQETQYF; DNA: TGTGCCAGCAGCCTGGGGACAGGTCGGAGGATAATCCAAGAGACCCAGTACTTC
D: NA; V: TRBV27; J: TRBJ1-6; CDR3: CASSVQGRGSPLHF; DNA: TGTGCCAGCAGCGTACAGGGTAGGGGTTCACCCCTCCACTTT
D: NA; V: TRBV6-5; J: TRBJ2-4; CDR3: CASNLRYF; DNA: TGTGCCAGCAACCTACGGTACTTC